The next 8 T cell receptor beta chains were all read from a single sample in a study of blood T cell repertoires in COVID-19. The repertoire was sequenced with immunoSEQ multiplex PCR; TCRdb's copy has only in-frame clones and lacks some. The sample has 200,000 to 250,000 clones, more than 80% seen once. Sequencing was carried out using peripheral blood. These TCRs come from an elderly woman with COVID-19, enrolled during active disease.

This chain joins TRBV21-1 and TRBJ2-7; the table's D call TRBD2 went unverified against the DNA. TRBV21-1 is annotated as a pseudogene. CDR3 length: 16 residues. The CDR3 nucleotides are TGTGCCAGCAGCCCCCAGAGGGGGAAGCGGGGGAACGAGCAGTACTTC. This encodes CASSPQRGKRGNEQYF.

The rearrangement uses TRBV5-1 and TRBJ1-5; D uncertain. In germline, CDR1 is SGHRS, CDR2 YFSETQ. The V gene lost 0 bases and the J gene lost 4 bases, with 5 bases spanning the gap. This CDR3 comprises 13 residues. In nucleotides, the CDR3 is TGCGCCAGCAGCTTGGAACTGAATCAGCCCCAGCATTTT. Translated, it gives CASSLELNQPQHF.

The chain recombines TRBV3-1 (or the pseudogene TRBV3-2) with TRBJ2-1, with D perhaps matching TRBD2 (6 bases). Germline assignment: CDR1 LGHDT and CDR2 YNNKEL (reference sequence). The CDR3 is made up of 15 amino acids. Trimming took off 0 bases at V and 9 bases at J, with 15 bases between the two ends. The CDR3 is CASSQDAAGLREQFF. CDR3 coding DNA: TGTGCCAGCAGCCAAGATGCAGCGGGCCTCCGTGAGCAGTTCTTC.

The chain is built from TRBV14 and TRBJ2-3, with 7 bases fitting TRBD2. This CDR3 spans 14 amino acids. V lost 6 bases, J lost 2 bases, and 5 bases stayed unmatched. Per the germline V gene, CDR1 is SGHDN and CDR2 is FVKESK. Here the CDR3 DNA reads TGTGCCAGCAGGCTCCGGGACTACACAGATACGCAGTATTTT. It encodes CASRLRDYTDTQYF. Together with reference TRBV14 and TRBJ2-3, the CDR3 gives the full variable domain: EAGVTQFPSHSVIEKGQTVTLRCDPISGHDNLYWYRRVMGKEIKFLLHFVKESKQDESGMPNNRFLAERTGGTYSTLKVQPAELEDSGVYFCASRLRDYTDTQYFGPGTRLTVL.

The V call is TRBV11-1, the J call TRBJ2-1; 8 nucleotides align to TRBD2. CDR3 length: 14 amino acids. Germline V gene lookup returns CDR1 SGHAT and CDR2 FQDESV (reference sequence). The junction had 9 bases not matched to a gene; V was cut back by 5 bases and J by 9 bases. The CDR3 loop reads CASSMGLVLGEQFF. CDR3 bases: TGTGCCAGCAGCATGGGACTAGTTCTGGGTGAGCAGTTCTTC.

The CDR3 is CASSDGVEQYF. DNA for the CDR3: TGTGCCAGCAGCGACGGGGTCGAGCAGTACTTC. The rearrangement uses TRBV7-3 and TRBJ2-7, with a possible D match to TRBD2 (5 bases). Trimming cost V 5 bases and J 6 bases, with 8 bases left between them. The CDR3 covers 11 residues. CDR1 SGHTA and CDR2 FQGTGA come from the germline V gene.

In its sample, this clone was seen once. The V gene is TRBV7-2, the J gene TRBJ1-6; D is uncertain. V was shortened by 3 bases and J by 4 bases, with 7 bases between the two germline ends. CDR3 length: 14 residues. Germline values: CDR1 SGHTA, CDR2 FQGNSA. As DNA, the CDR3 is TGTGCCAGCAGCTTGACACTTTATAATTCACCCCTCCACTTT. This sequence encodes CASSLTLYNSPLHF.

This clone was seen only once. The V gene is TRBV30, the J gene TRBJ1-2; D remains unclear. The CDR3 sequence is 13 residues long. Trimming stripped 5 bases from V and 0 bases from J, with 10 bases between. The V gene's germline CDR1 is GTSNPN and CDR2 SVGIG (reference sequence). In DNA, the CDR3 is TGTGCCTGGTCCCAGCTAGCTAACTATGGCTACACCTTC. It yields the protein CAWSQLANYGYTF. The full variable domain, with the rest looked up from reference TRBV30 and TRBJ1-2, is SQTIHQWPATLVQPVGSPLSLECTVEGTSNPNLYWYRQAAGRGLQLLFYSVGIGQISSEVPQNLSASRPQDRQFILSSKKLLLSDSGFYLCAWSQLANYGYTFGSGTRLTVV.